This T cell receptor beta chain came from a study of cytomegalovirus exposure and HLA in healthy donors. About the research overall: Researchers previously reported finding more than 100 million unique TCR beta sequences from about 200 million T cells. Membership in the Caucasian-associated ancestry cluster was found for around 81% of about 430 genotyped donors.

The study, taken as a whole, reports: In a later analysis, V- and J-gene trimming of beta chains associated with a DCLRE1C missense variant, replicated independently.

The study ran its PCR with 60 Vbeta and 13 Jbeta primers. Data came from immunoSEQ multiplex PCR; TCRdb stores just in-frame clones and leaves some out. This table holds roughly 200,000 clones, roughly a tenth found once. The sample holds a few counts of this clone. The antigen is undetermined. The CDR3 length is 17 residues. Germline lookup yields CDR1 SNHLY and CDR2 FYNNEI. Unmatched junction bases numbered 8, after V lost 5 bases and J lost 1 base. The receptor was isolated from a woman in her twenties or thirties in good health and CMV-seropositive. The sample consisted of PBMCs. The chain couples TRBV2 to TRBJ2-6; 7 bases line up with TRBD1. This chain's CDR3 is CASSLWTGPSGANVLTF. DNA for the CDR3: TGTGCCAGCAGTCTGTGGACAGGACCTTCTGGGGCCAACGTCCTGACTTTC.